This TCR beta chain comes out of a study of cytomegalovirus exposure and HLA in healthy donors. Study details: The platform used for the approximately 130 validation repertoires matched that of the 650 to 750 first-cohort repertoires, a later analysis reported. Study results and caveats: Around 160 TCR beta chains were listed as cytomegalovirus-associated. In vitro, a few CMV-associated chains proved specific for CMV antigens.

Libraries were prepared by immunoSEQ multiplex PCR; TCRdb keeps only in-frame clonotypes and omits some of them. The sample includes hundreds of thousands of clones, about 88% seen only once; the top ten take about 12%. As to this clone: Its antigen is unidentified.

Unmatched junction bases numbered 9, after V lost 5 bases and J lost 4 bases. The CDR3 consists of 17 residues. Looked up from germline, CDR1 is SGHVS and CDR2 is FQNEAQ. The receptor comes from a man aged 18 to 29 in good health and CMV-seropositive. The sequencing input was PBMCs. The chain joins TRBV7-8 to TRBJ2-5, with 14 bases matching TRBD2. The CDR3 nucleotides are TGTGCCAGCAGCCCAACCGGACTAGCGGGAGGTGGAGAGACCCAGTACTTC. It codes for CASSPTGLAGGGETQYF.